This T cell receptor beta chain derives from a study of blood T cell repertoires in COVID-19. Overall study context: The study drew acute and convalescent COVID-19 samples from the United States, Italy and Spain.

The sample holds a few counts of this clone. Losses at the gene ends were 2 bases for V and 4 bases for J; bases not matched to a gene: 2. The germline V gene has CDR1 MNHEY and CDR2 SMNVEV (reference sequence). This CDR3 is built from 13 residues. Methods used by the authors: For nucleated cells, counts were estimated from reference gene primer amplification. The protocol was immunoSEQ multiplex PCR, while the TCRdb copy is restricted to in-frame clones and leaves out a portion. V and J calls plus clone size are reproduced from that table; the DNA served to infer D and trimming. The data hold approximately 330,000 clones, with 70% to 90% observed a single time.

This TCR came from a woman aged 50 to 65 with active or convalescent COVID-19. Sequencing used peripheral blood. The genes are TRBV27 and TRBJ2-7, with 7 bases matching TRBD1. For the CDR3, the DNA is TGTGCCAGCAGTTTAGTCAGGGGGTACGAGCAGTACTTC. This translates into CASSLVRGYEQYF.